Reported below is one TCR beta chain. The antigen remains unidentified. Clones were read by immunoSEQ multiplex PCR, and TCRdb kept only the in-frame ones, dropping some. The sample has fewer than 150,000 clones; 80% to 90% are singletons. The CDR3 has 12 residues. V dropped 0 bases and J dropped 1 base, with 0 bases sitting between them. Germline V gene data show CDR1 as LNHNV and CDR2 as YYDKDF (reference sequence). This sample stems from a study of T cell responses to AZD1222 COVID-19 vaccine. Whole-study results and caveats: Mapped onto spike, vaccine-associated CD4 TCRs spanned it and were dominant at 160-218 and 743-854.

This clonotype originated in an adult who received the AZD1222 COVID-19 vaccine. Here the sequenced sample was peripheral blood, taken 28 days after the second AZD1222 dose. J is TRBJ1-2 and V is TRBV15; no clear D gene. The CDR3 spells CATSRDNYGYTF. CDR3 in DNA: TGTGCCACCAGCAGAGATAACTATGGCTACACCTTC.